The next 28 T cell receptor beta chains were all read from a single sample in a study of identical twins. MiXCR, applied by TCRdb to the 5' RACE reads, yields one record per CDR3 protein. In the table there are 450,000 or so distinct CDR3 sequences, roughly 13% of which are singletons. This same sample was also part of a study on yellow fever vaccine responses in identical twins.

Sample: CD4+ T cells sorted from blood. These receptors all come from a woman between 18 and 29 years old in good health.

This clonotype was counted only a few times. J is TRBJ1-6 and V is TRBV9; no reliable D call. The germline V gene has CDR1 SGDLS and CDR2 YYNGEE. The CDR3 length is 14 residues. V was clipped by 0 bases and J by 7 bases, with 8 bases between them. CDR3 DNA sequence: TGTGCCAGCAGCGTAGCGGGTCGGAATTCACCCCTCCACTTT. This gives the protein CASSVAGRNSPLHF.

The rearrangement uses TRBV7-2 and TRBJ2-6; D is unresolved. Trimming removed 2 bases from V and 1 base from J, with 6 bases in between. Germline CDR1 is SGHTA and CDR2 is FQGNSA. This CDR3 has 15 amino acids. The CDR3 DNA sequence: TGTGCCAGCAGCTTACAGCTGTCTGGGGCCAACGTCCTGACTTTC. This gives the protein CASSLQLSGANVLTF.

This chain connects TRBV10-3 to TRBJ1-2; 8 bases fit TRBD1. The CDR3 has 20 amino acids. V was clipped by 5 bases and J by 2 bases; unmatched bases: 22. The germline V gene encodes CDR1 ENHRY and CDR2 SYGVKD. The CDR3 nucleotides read TGTGCCATCAGTTACGCCGGGCCAGGGGGCCGAGACCGTATAAACTATGGCTACACCTTC. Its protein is CAISYAGPGGRDRINYGYTF.

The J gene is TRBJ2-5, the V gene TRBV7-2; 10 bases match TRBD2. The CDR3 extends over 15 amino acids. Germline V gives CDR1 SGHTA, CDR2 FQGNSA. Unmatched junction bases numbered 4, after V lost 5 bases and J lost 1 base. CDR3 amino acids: CASSTGTSVQETQYF. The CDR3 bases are TGTGCCAGCAGCACTGGGACTAGCGTCCAAGAGACCCAGTACTTC.

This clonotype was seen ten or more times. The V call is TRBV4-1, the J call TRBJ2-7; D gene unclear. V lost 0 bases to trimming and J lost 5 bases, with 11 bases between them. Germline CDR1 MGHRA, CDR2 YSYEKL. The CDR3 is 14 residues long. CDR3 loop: CASSQDTFRNEQYF. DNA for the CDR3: TGCGCCAGCAGCCAAGACACGTTTCGGAACGAGCAGTACTTC.

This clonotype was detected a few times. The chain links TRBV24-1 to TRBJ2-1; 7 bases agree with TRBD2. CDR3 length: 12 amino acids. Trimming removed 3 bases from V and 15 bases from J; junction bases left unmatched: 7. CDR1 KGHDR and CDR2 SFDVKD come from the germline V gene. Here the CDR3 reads CATSDPGRGTFF. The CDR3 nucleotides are TGTGCCACCAGTGATCCAGGGAGGGGTACGTTCTTC.

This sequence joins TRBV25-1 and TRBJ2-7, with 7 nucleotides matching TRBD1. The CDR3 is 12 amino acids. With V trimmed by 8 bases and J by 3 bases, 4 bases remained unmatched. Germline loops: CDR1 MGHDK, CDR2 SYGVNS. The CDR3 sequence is CASETGFYEQYF. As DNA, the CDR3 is TGTGCCAGCGAGACAGGGTTCTACGAGCAGTACTTC.

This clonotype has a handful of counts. In DNA, the CDR3 is TGTGCCGCCGCATCCTCTGGAAACACCATATATTTT. Its translation is CAAASSGNTIYF. The chain couples TRBV6-5 to TRBJ1-3, with D uncertain. This CDR3 is built from 12 residues. CDR1 is MNHEY, CDR2 SVGAGI, per germline. Deletions cut 11 bases from V and 0 bases from J, with 8 bases between.

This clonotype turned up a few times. In nucleotides, the CDR3 is TGTGCCAGCAGTTTATCACAGCAAATAGCCAAAAACATTCAGTACTTC. Protein sequence: CASSLSQQIAKNIQYF. The chain couples TRBV12-3 or TRBV12-4 to TRBJ2-4; D remains ambiguous. V dropped 2 bases and J dropped 0 bases, with 11 bases sitting between them. The CDR3 has 16 residues.

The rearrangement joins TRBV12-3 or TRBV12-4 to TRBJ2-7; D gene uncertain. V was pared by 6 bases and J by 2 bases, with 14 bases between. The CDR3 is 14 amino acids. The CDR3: CASRPTVGAYEQYF. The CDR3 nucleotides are TGTGCCAGCAGGCCGACCGTAGGCGCCTACGAGCAGTACTTC.

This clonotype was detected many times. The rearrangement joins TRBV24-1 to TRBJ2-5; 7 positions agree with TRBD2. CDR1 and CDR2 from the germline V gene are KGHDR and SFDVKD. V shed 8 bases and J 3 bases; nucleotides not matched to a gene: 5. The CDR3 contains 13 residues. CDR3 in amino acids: CATKRGSEETQYF. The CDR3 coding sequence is TGTGCCACCAAGCGGGGAAGCGAAGAGACCCAGTACTTC.

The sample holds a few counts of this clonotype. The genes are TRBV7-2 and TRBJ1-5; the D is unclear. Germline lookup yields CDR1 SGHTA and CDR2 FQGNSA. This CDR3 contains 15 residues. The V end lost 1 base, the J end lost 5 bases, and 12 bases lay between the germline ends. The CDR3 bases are TGTGCCAGCAGCTTAGTCGGCACCACCCATCAGCCCCAGCATTTT. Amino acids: CASSLVGTTHQPQHF.

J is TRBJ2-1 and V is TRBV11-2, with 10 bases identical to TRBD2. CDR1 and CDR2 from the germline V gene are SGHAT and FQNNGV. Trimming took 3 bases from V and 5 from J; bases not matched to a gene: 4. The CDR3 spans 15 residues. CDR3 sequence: CASSFSGRTDNEQFF. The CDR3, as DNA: TGTGCCAGCAGCTTTAGCGGGAGGACCGACAATGAGCAGTTCTTC.

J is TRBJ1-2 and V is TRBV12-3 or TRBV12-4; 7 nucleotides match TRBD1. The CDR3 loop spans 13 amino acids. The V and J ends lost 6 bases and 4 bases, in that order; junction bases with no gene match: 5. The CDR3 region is CASRKGQLYGYTF. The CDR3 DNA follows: TGTGCCAGCAGGAAGGGACAGCTCTATGGCTACACCTTC.

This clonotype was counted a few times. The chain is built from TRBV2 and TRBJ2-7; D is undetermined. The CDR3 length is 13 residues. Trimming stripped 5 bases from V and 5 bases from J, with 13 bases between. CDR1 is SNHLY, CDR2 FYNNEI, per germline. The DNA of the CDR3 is TGTGCCAGCAGTAAGAGAGAAGCAGACGAGCAGTACTTC. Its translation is CASSKREADEQYF.

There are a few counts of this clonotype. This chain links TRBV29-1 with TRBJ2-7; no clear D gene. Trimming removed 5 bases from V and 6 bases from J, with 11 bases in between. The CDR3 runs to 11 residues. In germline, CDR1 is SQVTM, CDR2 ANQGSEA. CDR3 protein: CSVSGRGEQYF. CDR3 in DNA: TGCAGCGTTTCCGGCCGTGGCGAGCAGTACTTC.

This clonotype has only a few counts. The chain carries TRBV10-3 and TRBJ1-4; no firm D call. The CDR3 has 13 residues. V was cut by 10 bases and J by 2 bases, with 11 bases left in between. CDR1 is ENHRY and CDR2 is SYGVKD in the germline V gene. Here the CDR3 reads CATRWATNEKLFF. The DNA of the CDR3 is TGTGCCACACGGTGGGCTACTAATGAAAAACTGTTTTTT.

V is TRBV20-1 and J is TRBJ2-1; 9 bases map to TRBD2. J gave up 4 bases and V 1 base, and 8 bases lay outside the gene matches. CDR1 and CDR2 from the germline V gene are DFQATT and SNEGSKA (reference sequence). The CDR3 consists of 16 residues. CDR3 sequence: CSARAPSGGQYNEQFF. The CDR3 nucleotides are TGCAGTGCTAGAGCTCCGAGCGGGGGGCAATACAATGAGCAGTTCTTC.

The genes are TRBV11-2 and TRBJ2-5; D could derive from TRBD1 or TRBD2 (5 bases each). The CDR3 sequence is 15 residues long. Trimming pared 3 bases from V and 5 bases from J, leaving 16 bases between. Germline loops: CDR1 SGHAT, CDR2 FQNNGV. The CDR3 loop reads CASSFGTRARETQYF. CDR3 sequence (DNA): TGTGCCAGCAGCTTTGGGACCCGGGCGAGGGAGACCCAGTACTTC.

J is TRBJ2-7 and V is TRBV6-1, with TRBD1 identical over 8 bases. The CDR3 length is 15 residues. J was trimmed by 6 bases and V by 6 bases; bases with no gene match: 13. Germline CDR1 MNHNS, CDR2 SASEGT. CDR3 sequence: CASSWGQAQRSEQYF. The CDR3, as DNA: TGTGCCAGCAGCTGGGGACAGGCTCAGCGGAGCGAGCAGTACTTC.

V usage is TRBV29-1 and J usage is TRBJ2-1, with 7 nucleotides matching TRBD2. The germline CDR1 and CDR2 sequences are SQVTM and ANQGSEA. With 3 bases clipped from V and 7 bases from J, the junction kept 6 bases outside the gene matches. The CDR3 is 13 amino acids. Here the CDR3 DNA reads TGCAGCGTTGAGGGAGGGCCCCGGAATGAGCAGTTCTTC. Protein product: CSVEGGPRNEQFF.

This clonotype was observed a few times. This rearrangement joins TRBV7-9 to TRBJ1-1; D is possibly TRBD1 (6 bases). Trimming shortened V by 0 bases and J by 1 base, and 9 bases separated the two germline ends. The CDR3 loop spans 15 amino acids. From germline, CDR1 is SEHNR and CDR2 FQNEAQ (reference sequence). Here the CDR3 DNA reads TGTGCCAGCAGCTTAGCCGACAGGAAGAACACTGAAGCTTTCTTT. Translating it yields CASSLADRKNTEAFF.

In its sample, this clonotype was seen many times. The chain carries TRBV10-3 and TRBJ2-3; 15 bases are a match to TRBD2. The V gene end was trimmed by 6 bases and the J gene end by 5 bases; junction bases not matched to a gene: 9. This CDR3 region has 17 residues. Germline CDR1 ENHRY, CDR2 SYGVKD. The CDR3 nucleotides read TGTGCCATCAGCCGGACTAGCGGGAGGGCCGATTTAGATACGCAGTATTTT. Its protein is CAISRTSGRADLDTQYF.

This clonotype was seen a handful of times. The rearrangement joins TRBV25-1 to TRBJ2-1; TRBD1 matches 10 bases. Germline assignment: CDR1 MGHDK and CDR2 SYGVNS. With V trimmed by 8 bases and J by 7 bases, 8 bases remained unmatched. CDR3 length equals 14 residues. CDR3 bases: TGTGCCAGCGGTAAGGGGACAGGGGTGAATGAGCAGTTCTTC. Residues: CASGKGTGVNEQFF. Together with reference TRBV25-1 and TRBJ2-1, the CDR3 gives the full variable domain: EADIYQTPRYLVIGTGKKITLECSQTMGHDKMYWYQQDPGMELHLIHYSYGVNSTEKGDLSSESTVSRIRTEHFPLTLESARPSHTSQYLCASGKGTGVNEQFFGPGTRLTVL.

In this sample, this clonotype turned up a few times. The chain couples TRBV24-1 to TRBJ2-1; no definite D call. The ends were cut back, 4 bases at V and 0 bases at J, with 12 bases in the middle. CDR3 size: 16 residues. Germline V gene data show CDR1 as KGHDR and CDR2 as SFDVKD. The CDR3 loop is CATSDVTPSSYNEQFF. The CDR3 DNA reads TGTGCCACCAGTGACGTTACCCCCAGCTCCTACAATGAGCAGTTCTTC.

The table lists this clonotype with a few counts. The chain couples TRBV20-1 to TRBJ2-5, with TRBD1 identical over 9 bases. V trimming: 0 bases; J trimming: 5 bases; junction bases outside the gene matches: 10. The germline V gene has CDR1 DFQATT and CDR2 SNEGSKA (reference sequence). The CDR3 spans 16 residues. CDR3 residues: CSARDRQQGARETQYF. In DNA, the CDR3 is TGCAGTGCTAGAGATCGTCAACAGGGGGCGAGGGAGACCCAGTACTTC.

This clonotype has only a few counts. CDR3 sequence (DNA): TGTGCCAGCAGCTCCGGGACATTTACCGGGGAGCTGTTTTTT. It encodes CASSSGTFTGELFF. The chain couples TRBV7-2 to TRBJ2-2, with D perhaps TRBD1 (6 bases). Trimming shortened V by 4 bases and J by 5 bases, and 11 bases separated the two germline ends. The CDR3 totals 14 residues. Germline V CDR1 and CDR2: SGHTA, FQGNSA. The variable domain in full, with the rest retrieved from reference TRBV7-2 and TRBJ2-2, is GAGVSQSPSNKVTEKGKDVELRCDPISGHTALYWYRQSLGQGLEFLIYFQGNSAPDKSGLPSDRFSAERTGGSVSTLTIQRTQQEDSAVYLCASSSGTFTGELFFGEGSRLTVL.

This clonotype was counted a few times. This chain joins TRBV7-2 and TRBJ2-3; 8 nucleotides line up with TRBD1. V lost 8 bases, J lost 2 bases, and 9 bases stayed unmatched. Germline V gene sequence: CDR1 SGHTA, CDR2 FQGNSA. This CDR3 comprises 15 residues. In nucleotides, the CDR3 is TGTGCCAGCCTCCACGGGACAGGACACACAGATACGCAGTATTTT. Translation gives CASLHGTGHTDTQYF.